Presented here are 17 T cell receptor beta chains from one specimen sequenced in a study of vaccination effects on CD4 cells after COVID-19. Assay used: immunoSEQ multiplex PCR; TCRdb lists only in-frame clones, some missing. The repertoire holds tens of thousands of clones, with around 69% as singletons. The antigens of these receptors remain unknown. Culturing for around ten days preceded CD4+ T cell isolation. All participants had two doses of either the BNT162b2 or mRNA-1273 vaccine. The material sequenced was CD4+ T cells from PBMCs cultured without peptide, taken after COVID-19 vaccination. Receptors were obtained from a human donor who received a COVID-19 vaccine.

This clone was seen a handful of times. This sequence joins TRBV29-1 and TRBJ2-1; TRBD2 is a possible D gene (6 bases). The CDR3 loop spans 15 amino acids. The V and J ends lost 6 bases and 0 bases respectively, with 15 bases between them. Germline CDR1 reads SQVTM; CDR2 reads ANQGSEA. Written as DNA, the CDR3 is TGCAGCGTCGTAGGAGGGTTGGCCTCCTACAATGAGCAGTTCTTC. Translation gives CSVVGGLASYNEQFF.

J is TRBJ2-2 and V is TRBV18, with D maybe TRBD2 (5 bases). The CDR3 consists of 19 residues. Germline CDR1 is KGHSH and CDR2 is LQKENI. V gave up 2 bases and J gave up 3 bases, with 22 bases separating them. CDR3 in DNA: TGTGCCAGCTCACCAGGAGTTCGAGGGTTTACAGATCACACCGGGGAGCTGTTTTTT. The encoded protein is CASSPGVRGFTDHTGELFF.

The chain links TRBV3-1 (or the pseudogene TRBV3-2) to TRBJ1-4, with D possibly TRBD1 on 5 matching bases. Germline loops: CDR1 LGHDT, CDR2 YNNKEL (reference sequence). The CDR3 covers 18 residues. V was clipped by 0 bases and J by 7 bases, with 21 bases between them. In nucleotides, the CDR3 is TGTGCCAGCAGCCAAGAATCCGCCTTTGCACAGGAAATTGAAAAACTGTTTTTT. Protein sequence: CASSQESAFAQEIEKLFF.

The chain couples TRBV6-1 to TRBJ1-2, with TRBD1 as a possible D gene (6 bases). This CDR3 has 14 residues. V lost 3 bases and J 9 bases, leaving 17 bases between the germline ends. Germline V lookup: CDR1 MNHNS, CDR2 SASEGT. CDR3 sequence: CASSETGPDYRYTF. The CDR3 DNA follows: TGTGCCAGCAGTGAGACAGGTCCCGATTATCGCTACACCTTC.

This chain joins TRBV10-1 and TRBJ1-1; 7 nucleotides agree with TRBD1. V was clipped by 2 bases and J by 7 bases; unmatched bases: 7. This CDR3 is built from 14 residues. Germline CDR1 is WNHNN and CDR2 is SYGVQD (reference sequence). CDR3 loop: CASSEDRVAGEAFF. The CDR3 DNA reads as TGCGCCAGCAGTGAGGACAGGGTGGCCGGTGAAGCTTTCTTT.

The chain is built from TRBV5-1 and TRBJ1-3; D is undetermined. Germline V gene lookup returns CDR1 SGHRS and CDR2 YFSETQ. The CDR3 runs to 12 residues. V dropped 0 bases and J dropped 4 bases, with 2 bases sitting between them. CDR3 sequence: CASSLGGNTIYF. The CDR3 region has the DNA TGCGCCAGCAGCTTGGGGGGAAACACCATATATTTT.

The rearrangement links TRBV19 to TRBJ1-1; 11 bases match TRBD1. Germline V gene data show CDR1 as LNHDA and CDR2 as SQIVND (reference sequence). J lost 0 bases, V lost 6 bases, and 6 bases had no gene match. The CDR3 extends over 16 amino acids. The CDR3: CASRRDRGIMNTEAFF. CDR3 sequence (DNA): TGTGCCAGTAGAAGGGACAGGGGGATCATGAACACTGAAGCTTTCTTT.

The chain recombines TRBV19 with TRBJ1-2; D gene unclear. CDR1 is LNHDA and CDR2 is SQIVND in the germline V gene (reference sequence). CDR3 size: 14 residues. V was trimmed by 5 bases and J by 4 bases, leaving 14 bases between them. The DNA of the CDR3 is TGTGCCAGTAGTCGAACTCCGACATCCTATGGCTACACCTTC. This gives the protein CASSRTPTSYGYTF.

In its sample, this clone was seen a few times. The rearrangement links TRBV7-3 to TRBJ2-3; D not resolved. The CDR3 totals 13 residues. Germline V lookup: CDR1 SGHTA, CDR2 FQGTGA. Trimming removed 4 bases at V and 7 bases at J, with 12 bases between. The CDR3 here is CASSSRNSYTQYF. The CDR3 bases are TGTGCCAGCAGCTCCCGGAATTCATATACGCAGTATTTT.

J is TRBJ2-5 and V is TRBV7-3; no reliable D call. The V end lost 1 base, the J end lost 2 bases, and 8 bases lay between the germline ends. CDR3 length: 14 residues. Germline values: CDR1 SGHTA, CDR2 FQGTGA. The CDR3 protein is CASSLKPRQETQYF. In nucleotides, the CDR3 is TGTGCCAGCAGCTTAAAGCCCAGGCAAGAGACCCAGTACTTC.

This chain links TRBV29-1 with TRBJ2-3, with a weak D call TRBD2 (6 bases). The CDR3 extends over 14 amino acids. V was shortened by 4 bases and J by 0 bases, with 11 bases between the two germline ends. Germline values: CDR1 SQVTM, CDR2 ANQGSEA. CDR3 sequence (DNA): TGCAGCGTTGCAGGCGGGGCTAGCACAGATACGCAGTATTTT. Protein: CSVAGGASTDTQYF.

The chain combines TRBV19 with TRBJ1-1, with 9 bases fitting TRBD1. Germline values: CDR1 LNHDA, CDR2 SQIVND (reference sequence). The CDR3 is made up of 16 amino acids. V trimming: 8 bases; J trimming: 0 bases; junction bases outside the gene matches: 10. CDR3 residues: CASLSGQGRLNTEAFF. In nucleotides, the CDR3 is TGTGCCAGTCTATCTGGACAGGGGCGACTGAACACTGAAGCTTTCTTT.

The rearrangement uses TRBV7-2 and TRBJ2-1; TRBD1 matches at 7 bases. The germline gives CDR1 SGHTA, CDR2 FQGNSA. V was clipped by 11 bases and J by 0 bases; unmatched bases: 7. The CDR3 spans 14 residues. The CDR3 DNA reads as TGTGCCGTGATCAGGGGGATCTCCTACAATGAGCAGTTCTTC. Its protein is CAVIRGISYNEQFF.

The chain combines TRBV5-8 with TRBJ2-1, with 11 bases lining up with TRBD2. The length of the CDR3 is 15 residues. V shed 4 bases and J 5 bases; nucleotides not matched to a gene: 5. Germline CDR1 SGHTS, CDR2 YDEGEE. The CDR3 region is CASSKTSGTNNEQFF. The CDR3 DNA reads TGTGCCAGCAGCAAGACTAGCGGGACTAACAATGAGCAGTTCTTC. Variable domain in full (rest from reference TRBV5-8 and TRBJ2-1): EAGVTQSPTHLIKTRGQQATLRCSPISGHTSVYWYQQALGLGLQFLLWYDEGEERNRGNFPPRFSGRQFPNYSSELNVNALELEDSALYLCASSKTSGTNNEQFFGPGTRLTVL.

The genes are TRBV7-9 and TRBJ2-3; no definite D call. The CDR3 is 16 amino acids. The V end lost 4 bases, the J end lost 5 bases, and 19 bases lay between the germline ends. The germline V gene has CDR1 SEHNR and CDR2 FQNEAQ (reference sequence). This CDR3 is CASSSVPLSSQDTQYF. The CDR3 DNA is TGTGCCAGCAGCTCTGTTCCGCTGTCATCGCAAGATACGCAGTATTTT.

The genes are TRBV3-1 (or the pseudogene TRBV3-2) and TRBJ1-2; D is unresolved. This CDR3 comprises 13 residues. V was shortened by 0 bases and J by 8 bases, with 10 bases between the two germline ends. Germline V gene sequence: CDR1 LGHDT, CDR2 YNNKEL (reference sequence). Written as DNA, the CDR3 is TGTGCCAGCAGCCAAGACTCCTATGGCGGCTACACCTTC. Amino acids: CASSQDSYGGYTF.

This chain joins TRBV12-3 or TRBV12-4 and TRBJ2-3; perhaps D is TRBD1 or TRBD2 (6 bases each). This CDR3 contains 13 residues. With 10 bases removed from V and 4 bases from J, the gap between germline ends came to 15 bases. The DNA for the CDR3 is TGTGCCATCAATAAAGGGGGGTCAGATACGCAGTATTTT. It translates to CAINKGGSDTQYF.